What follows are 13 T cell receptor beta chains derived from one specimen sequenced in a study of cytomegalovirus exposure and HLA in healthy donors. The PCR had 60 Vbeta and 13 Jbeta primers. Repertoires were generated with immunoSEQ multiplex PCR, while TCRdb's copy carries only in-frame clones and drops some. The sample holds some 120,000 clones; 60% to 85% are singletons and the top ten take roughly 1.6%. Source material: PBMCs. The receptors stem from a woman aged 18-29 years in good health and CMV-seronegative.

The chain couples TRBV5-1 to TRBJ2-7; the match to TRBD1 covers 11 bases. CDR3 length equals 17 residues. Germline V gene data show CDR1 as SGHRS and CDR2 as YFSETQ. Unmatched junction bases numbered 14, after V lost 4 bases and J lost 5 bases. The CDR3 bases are TGCGCCAGCAGCGTCTCAAGGGGGGACAGGGGGTCACACGAGCAGTACTTC. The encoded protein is CASSVSRGDRGSHEQYF.

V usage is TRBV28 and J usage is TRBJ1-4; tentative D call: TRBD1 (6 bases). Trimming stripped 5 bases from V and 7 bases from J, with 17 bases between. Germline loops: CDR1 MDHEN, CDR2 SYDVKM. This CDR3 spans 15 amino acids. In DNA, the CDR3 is TGTGCCAGCAGTCCCTCAGGGGTTTTGCGTGAAAAACTGTTTTTT. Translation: CASSPSGVLREKLFF. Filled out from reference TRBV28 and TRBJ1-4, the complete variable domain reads DVKVTQSSRYLVKRTGEKVFLECVQDMDHENMFWYRQDPGLGLRLIYFSYDVKMKEKGDIPEGYSVSREKKERFSLILESASTNQTSMYLCASSPSGVLREKLFFGSGTQLSVL.

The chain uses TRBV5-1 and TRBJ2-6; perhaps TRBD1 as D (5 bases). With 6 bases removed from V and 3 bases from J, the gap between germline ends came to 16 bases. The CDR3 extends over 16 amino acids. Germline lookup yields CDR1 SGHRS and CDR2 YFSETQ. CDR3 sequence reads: CASTTAPLNGANVLTF. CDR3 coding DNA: TGCGCCAGCACGACAGCTCCCTTGAATGGGGCCAACGTCCTGACTTTC. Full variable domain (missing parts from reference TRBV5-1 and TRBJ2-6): KAGVTQTPRYLIKTRGQQVTLSCSPISGHRSVSWYQQTPGQGLQFLFEYFSETQRNKGNFPGRFSGRQFSNSRSEMNVSTLELGDSALYLCASTTAPLNGANVLTFGAGSRLTVL.

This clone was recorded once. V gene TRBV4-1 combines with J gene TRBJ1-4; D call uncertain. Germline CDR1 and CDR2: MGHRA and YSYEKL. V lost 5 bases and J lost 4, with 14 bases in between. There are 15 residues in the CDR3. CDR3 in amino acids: CASSVHWQINEKLFF. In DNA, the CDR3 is TGCGCCAGCAGCGTCCATTGGCAGATTAATGAAAAACTGTTTTTT.

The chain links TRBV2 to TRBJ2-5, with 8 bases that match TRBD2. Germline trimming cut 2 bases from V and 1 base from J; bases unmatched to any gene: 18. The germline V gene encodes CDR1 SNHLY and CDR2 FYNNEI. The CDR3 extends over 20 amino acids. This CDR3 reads CASSEPRGFSTSGAQETQYF. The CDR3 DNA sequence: TGTGCCAGCAGTGAACCGAGGGGTTTTAGCACTAGCGGAGCCCAAGAGACCCAGTACTTC.

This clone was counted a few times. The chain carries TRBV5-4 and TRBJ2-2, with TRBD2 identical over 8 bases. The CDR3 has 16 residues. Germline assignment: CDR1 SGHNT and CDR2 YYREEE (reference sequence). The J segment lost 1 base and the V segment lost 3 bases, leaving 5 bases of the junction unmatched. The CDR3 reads CASSSGGERNTGELFF. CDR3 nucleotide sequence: TGTGCCAGCAGCTCGGGGGGGGAGAGGAACACCGGGGAGCTGTTTTTT.

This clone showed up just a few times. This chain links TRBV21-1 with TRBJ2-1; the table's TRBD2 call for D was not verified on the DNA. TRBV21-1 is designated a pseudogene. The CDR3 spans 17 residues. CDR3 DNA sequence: TGTGCCAGCAGCCCTCAGAAACGGGGGACTGCGATCAATGAGCAGTTCTTC. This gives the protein CASSPQKRGTAINEQFF.

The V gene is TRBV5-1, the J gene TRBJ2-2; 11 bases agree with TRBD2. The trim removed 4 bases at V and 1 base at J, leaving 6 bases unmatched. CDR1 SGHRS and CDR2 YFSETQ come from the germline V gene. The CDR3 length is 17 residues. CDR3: CASSGPGLAVNTGELFF. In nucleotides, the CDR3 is TGCGCCAGCAGCGGACCGGGACTAGCGGTGAACACCGGGGAGCTGTTTTTT.

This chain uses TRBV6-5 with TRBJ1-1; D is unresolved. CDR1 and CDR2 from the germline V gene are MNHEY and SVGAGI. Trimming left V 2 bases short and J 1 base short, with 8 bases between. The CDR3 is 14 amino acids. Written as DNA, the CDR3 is TGTGCCAGCAGTTACGTCGGAGCGAACACTGAAGCTTTCTTT. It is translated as CASSYVGANTEAFF.

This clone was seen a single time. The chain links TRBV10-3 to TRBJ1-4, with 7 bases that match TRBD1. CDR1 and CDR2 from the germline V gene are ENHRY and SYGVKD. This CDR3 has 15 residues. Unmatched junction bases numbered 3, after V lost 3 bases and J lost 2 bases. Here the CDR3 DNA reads TGTGCCATCAGTGACGACAGGGCGACTAATGAAAAACTGTTTTTT. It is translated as CAISDDRATNEKLFF.

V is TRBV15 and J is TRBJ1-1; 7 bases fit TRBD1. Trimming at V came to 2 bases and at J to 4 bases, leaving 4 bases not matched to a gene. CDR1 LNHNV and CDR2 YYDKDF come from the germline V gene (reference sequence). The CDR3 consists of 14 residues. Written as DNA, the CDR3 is TGTGCCACCAGCAGATCCACAGGGGTCACTGAAGCTTTCTTT. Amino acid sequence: CATSRSTGVTEAFF.

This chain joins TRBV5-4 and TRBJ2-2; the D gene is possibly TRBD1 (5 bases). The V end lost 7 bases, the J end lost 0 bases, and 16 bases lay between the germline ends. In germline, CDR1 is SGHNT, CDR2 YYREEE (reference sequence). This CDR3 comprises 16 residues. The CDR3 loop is CASDPGAGTNTGELFF. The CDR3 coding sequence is TGTGCCAGCGATCCCGGCGCAGGGACGAACACCGGGGAGCTGTTTTTT.

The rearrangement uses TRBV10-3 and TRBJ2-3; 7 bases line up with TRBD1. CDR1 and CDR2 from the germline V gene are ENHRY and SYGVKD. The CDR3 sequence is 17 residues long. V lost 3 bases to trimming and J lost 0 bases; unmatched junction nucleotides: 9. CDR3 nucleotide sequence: TGTGCCATCAGTGACCCCCGACAGGGCCTTAGCACAGATACGCAGTATTTT. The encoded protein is CAISDPRQGLSTDTQYF.